This record covers a single T cell receptor (beta chain). Antigen: not known. The CDR3 runs to 16 residues. After removal of 0 bases from V and 0 bases from J, the junction contained 6 bases not matched to a gene. In germline, CDR1 is SGHRS, CDR2 YFSETQ. Only in-frame clones appear in the TCRdb table, and some are missing; sequencing was by immunoSEQ multiplex PCR. This table has a few million clones, about 92% appearing once. These data come from a study of shared clonotypes between healthy human individuals. Overall study results and limits: Non-shared clonotypes showed lower generation probabilities than clonotypes common to all four donors.

Sequencing was performed on naive CD4+ T cells from PBMCs. Subset described: CD45RA+ positively selected. The receptor was derived from a man aged 18 to 35 in good health. Some clones in this sample may be carry-over from other donors' samples. The V gene is TRBV5-1, the J gene TRBJ2-7; 7 bases are a match to TRBD2. CDR3 sequence reads: CASSLAPAGSSYEQYF. CDR3 DNA sequence: TGCGCCAGCAGCTTGGCGCCAGCGGGAAGCTCCTACGAGCAGTACTTC.